This entry concerns a single T cell receptor (beta chain). The repertoire was sequenced with immunoSEQ multiplex PCR; TCRdb's copy has only in-frame clones and lacks some. The data hold 45,000 to 65,000 clones, with about 94% observed a single time. This sample was included in a study of T cell changes during pregnancy in multiple sclerosis. The germline CDR1 and CDR2 sequences are SQVTM and ANQGSEA. This CDR3 spans 12 amino acids. This clonotype originated in a female donor with multiple sclerosis, enrolled in a pregnancy study. This chain joins TRBV29-1 and TRBJ2-5; D is undetermined. The last part of the DNA fits TRBJ2-7 better; the J call may be wrong. The specimen was CD8+ T cells from peripheral blood mononuclear cells, collected in the third trimester of pregnancy. The CDR3 reads CSGLGISGEQYF. CDR3 sequence (DNA): TGCAGCGGTCTAGGTATCTCTGGCGAGCAGTACTTC.